Given below is one T cell receptor (beta chain) in context. The antigen remains unidentified. The assay was immunoSEQ multiplex PCR, and TCRdb's table has in-frame clones only and misses some. The sample has 200,000 to 300,000 clones, roughly 90% seen once. The sample belongs to a study of Ad26.COV2.S vaccination and SARS-CoV-2 variants. Study outcomes and limitations: Participants in the vaccine arm had higher spike-specific TCR breadth; placebo recipients had lower. Total T cell responses, in the TCR breadth and depth analyses, may have been underestimated.

As for treatment: some 20 received Ad26.COV2.S at low or high dose, single or two shots; 5 received placebo; per-sample allocation not given. Repertoires come from day 63 after the first vaccine or placebo injection. The TCR sequence derives from a person between 18 and 60 years old who received the Ad26.COV2.S COVID-19 vaccine or a placebo. This specimen consisted of peripheral blood, obtained in a trial of Ad26.COV2.S vaccine versus placebo.

CDR3 in DNA: TGCGCCAGCAGCCCCCTGGCAGCTGAGACCGGGGAGCTGTTTTTT. Translated: CASSPLAAETGELFF. V is TRBV4-3 and J is TRBJ2-2; D is unresolved. Trimming took off 4 bases at V and 5 bases at J, with 14 bases between the two ends. Germline CDR1 and CDR2: LGHNA and YSLEER. CDR3 length: 15 amino acids.